The present TCR beta chain was sequenced within a study of cytomegalovirus exposure and HLA in healthy donors. General study findings and limits: Researchers reported in a later analysis that a missense DCLRE1C variant was tied to TCR beta V- and J-gene trimming.

About this clone itself: Its antigen remains unidentified. A far larger clone differs by one base, so this is likely a read error. Other DNA sequences in this specimen translate into the identical CDR3.

PCR primers comprised 60 Vbeta and 13 Jbeta primers. Produced via immunoSEQ multiplex PCR; TCRdb's table is partial and in-frame only. The data contain approximately 67,000 clones, 65% to 70% of them seen just once; the ten biggest clones take up more than 2%. The sequence came from a woman aged 25 to 45 in good health and CMV-seronegative. Source material: PBMCs.

CDR3 in DNA: TGCGCCAGCAGCTTTGGTCAAGGGGCCACCTACGAGCAGTACTTC. It translates to CASSFGQGATYEQYF. The rearrangement uses TRBV7-7 and TRBJ2-7; the D gene is possibly TRBD1 (5 bases). The CDR3 sequence is 15 residues long. CDR1 is SSHAT and CDR2 is FNYEAQ in the germline V gene (reference sequence).